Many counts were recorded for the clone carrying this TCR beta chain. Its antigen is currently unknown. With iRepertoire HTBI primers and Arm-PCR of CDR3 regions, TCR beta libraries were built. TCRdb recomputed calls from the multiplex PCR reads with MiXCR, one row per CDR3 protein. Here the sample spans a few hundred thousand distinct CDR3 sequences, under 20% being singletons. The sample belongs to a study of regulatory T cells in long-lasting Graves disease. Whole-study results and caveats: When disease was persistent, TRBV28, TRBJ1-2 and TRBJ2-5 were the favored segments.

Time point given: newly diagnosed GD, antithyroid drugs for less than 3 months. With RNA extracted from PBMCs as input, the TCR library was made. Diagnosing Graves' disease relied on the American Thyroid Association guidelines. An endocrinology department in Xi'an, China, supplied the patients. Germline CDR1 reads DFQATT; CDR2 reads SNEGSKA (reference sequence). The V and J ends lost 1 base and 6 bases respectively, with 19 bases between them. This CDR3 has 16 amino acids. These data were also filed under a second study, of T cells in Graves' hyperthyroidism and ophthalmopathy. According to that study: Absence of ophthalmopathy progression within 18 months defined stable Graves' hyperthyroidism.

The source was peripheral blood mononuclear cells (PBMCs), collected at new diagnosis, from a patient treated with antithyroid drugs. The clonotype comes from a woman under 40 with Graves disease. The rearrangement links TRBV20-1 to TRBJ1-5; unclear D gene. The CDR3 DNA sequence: TGCAGTGCTAGAGGTCTTAACGTGGATTTAACTCAGCCCCAGCATTTT. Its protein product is CSARGLNVDLTQPQHF.